Below, 9 T cell receptor beta chains from the same sample are listed, as sequenced in a study of cytotoxic CD8 clonotypes in ibrutinib-treated CLL. TCRdb keeps only in-frame clones here, not all; method: immunoSEQ multiplex PCR. The table includes 250,000 to 350,000 clones, approximately 76% detected once. The material was PBMCs, obtained at disease progression, from a patient treated with ibrutinib. The receptors come from a human donor with chronic lymphocytic leukemia.

This chain uses TRBV5-1 with TRBJ1-4; no definite D call. Looked up from germline, CDR1 is SGHRS and CDR2 is YFSETQ. The CDR3 length is 15 residues. The germline V and J ends were trimmed by 1 base and 1 base, with 8 bases remaining between them. CDR3 DNA: TGCGCCAGCAGCTTGTATGGGGAAACTAATGAAAAACTGTTTTTT. It yields the protein CASSLYGETNEKLFF.

V is TRBV5-4 and J is TRBJ2-3, with 9 bases fitting TRBD2. The germline gives CDR1 SGHNT, CDR2 YYREEE (reference sequence). Trimming took 3 bases from V and 2 from J; bases not matched to a gene: 10. The CDR3 is 17 residues long. Here the CDR3 reads CASSSPQAGGSTDTQYF. CDR3 DNA sequence: TGTGCCAGCAGCTCCCCCCAGGCGGGAGGGTCCACAGATACGCAGTATTTT.

The chain couples TRBV7-2 to TRBJ1-2, with 7 nucleotides matching TRBD1. Germline V lookup: CDR1 SGHTA, CDR2 FQGNSA. Trimming removed 2 bases from V and 8 bases from J; junction bases left unmatched: 5. The CDR3 is made up of 13 amino acids. The CDR3 coding sequence is TGTGCCAGCAGCTTATTTTCGGGACAGGGCTACACCTTC. This sequence encodes CASSLFSGQGYTF.

This chain joins TRBV19 and TRBJ2-2; D remains ambiguous. V was pared by 5 bases and J by 3 bases, with 13 bases between. Germline CDR1 LNHDA, CDR2 SQIVND (reference sequence). This CDR3 spans 15 amino acids. DNA for the CDR3: TGTGCCAGTAGTCCCCTCCCCCCGGACACCGGGGAGCTGTTTTTT. It yields the protein CASSPLPPDTGELFF.

V and J are TRBV7-9 and TRBJ2-2; 8 nucleotides line up with TRBD1. Trimming at V came to 4 bases and at J to 1 base, leaving 8 bases not matched to a gene. Germline values: CDR1 SEHNR, CDR2 FQNEAQ (reference sequence). The CDR3 runs to 17 residues. The CDR3 bases are TGTGCCAGCAGCTCCCGCGACAGGGGCCGGAACACCGGGGAGCTGTTTTTT. It is translated as CASSSRDRGRNTGELFF. Drawing the rest from reference TRBV7-9 and TRBJ2-2, the complete variable domain is DTGVSQNPRHKITKRGQNVTFRCDPISEHNRLYWYRQTLGQGPEFLTYFQNEAQLEKSRLLSDRFSAERPKGSFSTLEIQRTEQGDSAMYLCASSSRDRGRNTGELFFGEGSRLTVL.

This sequence joins TRBV6-1 and TRBJ2-7; 9 bases line up with TRBD2. The CDR3 has 21 residues. V gave up 0 bases and J gave up 3 bases; unmatched junction bases: 21. Germline V gene data show CDR1 as MNHNS and CDR2 as SASEGT. For the CDR3, the DNA is TGTGCCAGCAGTGAAGCGAGGGCAGGTCTATTTAGCGGGAGTCGTCTCTACGAGCAGTACTTC. As protein: CASSEARAGLFSGSRLYEQYF.

The gene calls are TRBV5-6 and TRBJ1-5; D is perhaps TRBD1 (5 bases). The V end was cut by 0 bases, the J end by 3 bases, with 7 bases between. This CDR3 is 14 amino acids long. CDR1 and CDR2 from the germline V gene are SGHDT and YYEEEE. CDR3 bases: TGTGCCAGCAGCTTGGGACAGTACAATCAGCCCCAGCATTTT. It is translated as CASSLGQYNQPQHF.

This clone turned up a few times. The J gene is TRBJ2-7, the V gene TRBV25-1; 7 nucleotides agree with TRBD1. CDR3 length: 13 amino acids. The germline gives CDR1 MGHDK, CDR2 SYGVNS. V shed 8 bases, J shed 6 bases, and the junction held 10 bases outside the gene matches. The CDR3 region has the DNA TGTGCCAGCCCCGGGACAGCGCGTGTCGAGCAGTACTTC. It encodes CASPGTARVEQYF.

The V and J genes are TRBV27 and TRBJ2-7; no clear D. Germline V gene data show CDR1 as MNHEY and CDR2 as SMNVEV (reference sequence). This CDR3 has 13 residues. Trimming stripped 0 bases from V and 7 bases from J, with 10 bases between. The CDR3 spells CASSLSAPTEQYF. CDR3 sequence (DNA): TGTGCCAGCAGTTTATCTGCCCCTACGGAGCAGTACTTC.